This T cell receptor beta chain was captured by sequencing in a study of patients with pleural tuberculosis (dated by TCRdb to the mid-2010s). Notes on this clonotype: Its antigen is still unknown. It has no much larger one-base neighbor in the sample; base qualities were not kept.

These reads were obtained on an Illumina Genome Analyzer IIx. TCRdb reprocessed the public reads (quality trimming at Q25 with fastp, clone calling with MiXCR) and kept in-frame beta chains. Entries are consolidated by CDR3 protein sequence, retaining the most common genes and DNA. The sample has roughly 27,000 distinct CDR3 sequences on record, approximately 20% of them singletons. Roughly 4% of the sample lies in the top ten. From a lookup of the germline V gene, CDR1 and CDR2 are SQVTM and ANQGSEA. Germline trimming: 4 bases from V, 6 bases from J; junction bases outside gene matches: 7. Measured from the cysteine to the phenylalanine, the CDR3 is 13 residues long. Just CDR3 DNA is preserved here, 39 bases in frame from base 1.

The receptor comes from a human donor with pleural tuberculosis. The rearrangement combines TRBV29-1 with TRBJ2-7; 9 junctional bases match TRBD1. The sequenced material came from peripheral blood. This receptor has the CDR3 CSVVGQGMIEQYF. In nucleotides, the sequence is TGCAGCGTTGTGGGACAGGGCATGATCGAGCAGTACTTC.